The rows below give T cell receptor beta chains drawn from one sample of a study of cytomegalovirus exposure and HLA in healthy donors. Method: immunoSEQ multiplex PCR; TCRdb's copy keeps in-frame clones and lacks some. The sample includes over 150,000 clones, around 84% of them seen just once. The source material was PBMCs. The receptors stem from a human donor in good health. The conserved cysteine and the conserved F or W are not part of the CDR3 here.

j_gene	v_gene	CDR3aa
TRBJ1-1	TRBV7-9	ASSFWAWLYVGTEAF
TRBJ1-4	TRBV28	ASTGQGGSTNEKLF
TRBJ1-3	TRBV10-3	AISAGQTNSGNTIY
TRBJ2-1	TRBV6-5	ASSYWTGRDSDEQF
TRBJ2-7	TRBV30	AWTSGRGPSYEQY
TRBJ2-1	TRBV7-6	ASSFPIAGGSYNEQF
TRBJ2-5	TRBV29-1	SVGTSGRGMATQY
TRBJ1-1	TRBV27	ASSLLTGYTEAF
TRBJ1-1	TRBV4-1	ASSPTGVDTEAF
TRBJ1-5	TRBV19	ASSRAGGNSNQPQH
TRBJ2-5	TRBV9	ASSVGTKTQETQY
TRBJ1-1	TRBV6-5	ASSYRTRTGDTEAF
TRBJ1-5	TRBV27	ASSSFGNQPQH
TRBJ1-4	TRBV28	ASSSAGREKLF
TRBJ2-1	TRBV6-5	ASRGLQTHNEQF
TRBJ1-1	TRBV6-6	ASKLNRGDTEAF
TRBJ1-6	TRBV14	ASSQGQGSSPLH
TRBJ2-1	TRBV15	ATSRDGSLAGVFNEQF